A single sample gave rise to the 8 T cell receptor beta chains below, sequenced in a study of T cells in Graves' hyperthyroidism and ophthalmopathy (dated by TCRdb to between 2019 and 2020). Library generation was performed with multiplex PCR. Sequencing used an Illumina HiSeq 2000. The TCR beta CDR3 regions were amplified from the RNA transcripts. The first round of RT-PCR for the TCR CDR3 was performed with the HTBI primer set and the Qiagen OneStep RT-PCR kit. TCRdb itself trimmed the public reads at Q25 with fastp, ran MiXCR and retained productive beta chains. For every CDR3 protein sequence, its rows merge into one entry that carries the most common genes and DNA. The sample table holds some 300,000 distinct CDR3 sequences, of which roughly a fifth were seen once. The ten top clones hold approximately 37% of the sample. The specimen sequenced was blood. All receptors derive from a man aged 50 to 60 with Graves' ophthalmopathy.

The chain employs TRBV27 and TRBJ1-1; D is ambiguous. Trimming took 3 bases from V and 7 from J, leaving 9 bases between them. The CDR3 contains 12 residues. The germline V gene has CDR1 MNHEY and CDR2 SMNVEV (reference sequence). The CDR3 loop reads CASSLGVGEAFF. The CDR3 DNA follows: TGTGCCAGCAGTTTGGGAGTCGGTGAAGCTTTCTTT.

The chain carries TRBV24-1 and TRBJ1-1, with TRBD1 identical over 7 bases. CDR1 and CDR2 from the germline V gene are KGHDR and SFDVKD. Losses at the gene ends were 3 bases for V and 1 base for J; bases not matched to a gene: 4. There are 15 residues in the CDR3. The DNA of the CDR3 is TGTGCCACCAGTGATACAGGGGCTGCGAACACTGAAGCTTTCTTT. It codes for CATSDTGAANTEAFF.

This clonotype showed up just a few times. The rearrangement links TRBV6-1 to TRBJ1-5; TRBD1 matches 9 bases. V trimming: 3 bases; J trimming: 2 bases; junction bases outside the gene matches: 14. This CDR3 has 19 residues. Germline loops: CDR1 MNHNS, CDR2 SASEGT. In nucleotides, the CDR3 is TGTGCCAGCAGTGAGCCCTCGGGACAGGGAATAAGGGGCAATCAGCCCCAGCATTTT. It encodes CASSEPSGQGIRGNQPQHF.

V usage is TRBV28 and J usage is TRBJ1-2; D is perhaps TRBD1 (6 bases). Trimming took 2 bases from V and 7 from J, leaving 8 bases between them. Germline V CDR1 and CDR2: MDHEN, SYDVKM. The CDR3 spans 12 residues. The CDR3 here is CASSLGGLGYTF. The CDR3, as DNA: TGTGCCAGCAGTTTAGGGGGGCTTGGCTACACCTTC.

The CDR3 DNA sequence: TGCGCCAGCAGGTTTTCTTCGCAGAATGAACGCTCTGGGGCCAACGTCCTGACTTTC. Protein sequence: CASRFSSQNERSGANVLTF. This sequence joins TRBV5-1 and TRBJ2-6; D gene uncertain. The CDR3 totals 19 residues. Trimming cost V 5 bases and J 0 bases, with 21 bases left between them. Germline V gene lookup returns CDR1 SGHRS and CDR2 YFSETQ.

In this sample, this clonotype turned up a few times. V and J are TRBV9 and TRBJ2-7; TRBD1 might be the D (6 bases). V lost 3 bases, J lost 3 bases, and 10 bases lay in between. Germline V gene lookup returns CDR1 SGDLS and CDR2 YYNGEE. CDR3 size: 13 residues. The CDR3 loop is CASSEGDHYEQYF. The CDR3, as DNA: TGTGCCAGCAGCGAGGGGGACCACTACGAGCAGTACTTC.

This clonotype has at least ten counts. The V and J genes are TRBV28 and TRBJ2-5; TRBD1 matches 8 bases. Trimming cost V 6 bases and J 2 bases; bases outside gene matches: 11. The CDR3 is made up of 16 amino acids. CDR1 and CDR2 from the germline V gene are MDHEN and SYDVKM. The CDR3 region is CASSSRDRSSQETQYF. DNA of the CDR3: TGTGCCAGCAGCAGCCGGGACAGGAGTTCGCAAGAGACCCAGTACTTC.

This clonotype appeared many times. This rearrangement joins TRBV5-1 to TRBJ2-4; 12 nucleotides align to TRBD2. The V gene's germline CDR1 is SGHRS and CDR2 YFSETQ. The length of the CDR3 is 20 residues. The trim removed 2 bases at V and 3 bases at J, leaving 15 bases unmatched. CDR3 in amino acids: CASSFGLAGTTLEDKNIQYF. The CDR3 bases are TGCGCCAGCAGCTTTGGACTAGCGGGAACGACCCTAGAAGACAAAAACATTCAGTACTTC. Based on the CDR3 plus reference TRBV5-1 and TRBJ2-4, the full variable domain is KAGVTQTPRYLIKTRGQQVTLSCSPISGHRSVSWYQQTPGQGLQFLFEYFSETQRNKGNFPGRFSGRQFSNSRSEMNVSTLELGDSALYLCASSFGLAGTTLEDKNIQYFGAGTRLSVL.